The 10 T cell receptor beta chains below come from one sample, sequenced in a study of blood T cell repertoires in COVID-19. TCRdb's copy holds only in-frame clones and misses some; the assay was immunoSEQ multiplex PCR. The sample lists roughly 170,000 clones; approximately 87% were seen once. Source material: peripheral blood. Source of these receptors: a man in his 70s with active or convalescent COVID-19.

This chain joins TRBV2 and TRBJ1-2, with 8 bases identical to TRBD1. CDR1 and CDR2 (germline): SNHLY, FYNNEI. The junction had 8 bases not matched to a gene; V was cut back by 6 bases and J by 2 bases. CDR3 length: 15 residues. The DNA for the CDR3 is TGTGCCAGCAGCTATACAGGGGGACGGAACTATGGCTACACCTTC. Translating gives CASSYTGGRNYGYTF.

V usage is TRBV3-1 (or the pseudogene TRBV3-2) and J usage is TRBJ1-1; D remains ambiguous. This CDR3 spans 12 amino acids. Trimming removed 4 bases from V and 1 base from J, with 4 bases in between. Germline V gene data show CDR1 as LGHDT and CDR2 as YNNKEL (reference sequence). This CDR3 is CASSPRNTEAFF. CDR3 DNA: TGTGCCAGCAGCCCGAGGAACACTGAAGCTTTCTTT.

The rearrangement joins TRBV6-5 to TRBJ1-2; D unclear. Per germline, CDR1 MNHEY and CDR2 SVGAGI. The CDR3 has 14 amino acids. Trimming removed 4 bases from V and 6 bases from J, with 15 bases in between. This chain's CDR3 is CASSSLNSINGYTF. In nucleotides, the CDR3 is TGTGCCAGCAGTTCCTTGAACAGTATCAATGGCTACACCTTC.

DNA of the CDR3: TGTGCCAGCAAAATGGACAGAAAGATCGGGGAGCTGTTTTTT. Translation: CASKMDRKIGELFF. The chain has TRBV28 and TRBJ2-2; maybe TRBD1 (6 bases). Germline CDR1 is MDHEN and CDR2 is SYDVKM. V lost 7 bases and J lost 7, with 16 bases in between. The CDR3 is 14 residues long.

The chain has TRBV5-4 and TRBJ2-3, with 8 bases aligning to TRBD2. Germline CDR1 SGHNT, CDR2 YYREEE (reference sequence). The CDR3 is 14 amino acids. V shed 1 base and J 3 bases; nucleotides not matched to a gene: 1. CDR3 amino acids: CASSLSSGTDTQYF. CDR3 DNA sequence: TGTGCCAGCAGCTTGTCTAGCGGGACAGATACGCAGTATTTT.

In DNA form, the CDR3 reads TGTGCCAGCAGCCCATCTGCAGGGAACCTGTACGAGCAGTACTTC. This codes for CASSPSAGNLYEQYF. The V gene is TRBV5-5, the J gene TRBJ2-7, with D possibly TRBD1 on 5 matching bases. The CDR3 has 15 amino acids. The V end lost 4 bases, the J end lost 4 bases, and 18 bases lay between the germline ends. Germline lookup yields CDR1 SGHKS and CDR2 YYEKEE (reference sequence).

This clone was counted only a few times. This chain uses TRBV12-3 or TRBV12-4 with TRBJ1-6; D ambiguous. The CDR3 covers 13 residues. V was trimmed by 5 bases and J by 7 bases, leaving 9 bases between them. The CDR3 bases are TGTGCCAGCAGTGTATCAGAAAATTCACCCCTCCACTTT. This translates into CASSVSENSPLHF.

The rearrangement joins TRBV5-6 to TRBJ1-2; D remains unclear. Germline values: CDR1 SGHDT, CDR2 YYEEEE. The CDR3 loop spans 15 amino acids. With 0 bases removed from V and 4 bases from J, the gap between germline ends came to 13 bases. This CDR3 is CASSLEVRSPYGYTF. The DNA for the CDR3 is TGTGCCAGCAGCTTGGAGGTGCGGTCGCCCTATGGCTACACCTTC.

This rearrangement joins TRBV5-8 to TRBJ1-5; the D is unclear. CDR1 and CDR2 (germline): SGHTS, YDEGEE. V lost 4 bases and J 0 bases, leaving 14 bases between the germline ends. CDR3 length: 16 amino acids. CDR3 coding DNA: TGTGCCAGCAGCCCCGGAGTGGAGTATAGCAATCAGCCCCAGCATTTT. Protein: CASSPGVEYSNQPQHF.

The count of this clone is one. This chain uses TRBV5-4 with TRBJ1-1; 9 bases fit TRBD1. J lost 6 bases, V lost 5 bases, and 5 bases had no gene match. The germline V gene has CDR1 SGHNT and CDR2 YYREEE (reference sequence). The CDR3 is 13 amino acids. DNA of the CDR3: TGTGCCAGCAGTAGTGGGACAGGGTCTGAAGCTTTCTTT. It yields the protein CASSSGTGSEAFF. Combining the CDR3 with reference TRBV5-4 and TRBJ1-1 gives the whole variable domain ETGVTQSPTHLIKTRGQQVTLRCSSQSGHNTVSWYQQALGQGPQFIFQYYREEENGRGNFPPRFSGLQFPNYSSELNVNALELDDSALYLCASSSGTGSEAFFGQGTRLTVV.